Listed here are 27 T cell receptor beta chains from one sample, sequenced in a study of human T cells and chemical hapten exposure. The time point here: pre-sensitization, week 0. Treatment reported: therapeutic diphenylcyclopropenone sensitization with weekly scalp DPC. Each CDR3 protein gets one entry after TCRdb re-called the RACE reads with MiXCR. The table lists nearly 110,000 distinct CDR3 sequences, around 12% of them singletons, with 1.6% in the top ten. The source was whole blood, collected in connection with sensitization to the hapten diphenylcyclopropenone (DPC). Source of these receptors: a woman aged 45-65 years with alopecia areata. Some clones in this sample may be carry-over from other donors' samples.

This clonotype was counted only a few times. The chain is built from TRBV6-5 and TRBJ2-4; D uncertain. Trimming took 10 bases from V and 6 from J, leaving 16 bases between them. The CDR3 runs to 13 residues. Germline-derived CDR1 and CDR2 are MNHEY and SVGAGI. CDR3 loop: CATRPGMGNIQYF. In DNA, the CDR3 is TGTGCCACCCGCCCGGGCATGGGAAACATTCAGTACTTC.

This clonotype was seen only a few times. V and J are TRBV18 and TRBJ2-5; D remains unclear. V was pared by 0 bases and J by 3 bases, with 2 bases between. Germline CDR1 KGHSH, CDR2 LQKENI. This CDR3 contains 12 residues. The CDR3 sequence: CASSPPEETQYF. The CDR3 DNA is TGTGCCAGCTCACCACCGGAAGAGACCCAGTACTTC. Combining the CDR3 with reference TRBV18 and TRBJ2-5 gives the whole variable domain NAGVMQNPRHLVRRRGQEARLRCSPMKGHSHVYWYRQLPEEGLKFMVYLQKENIIDESGMPKERFSAEFPKEGPSILRIQQVVRGDSAAYFCASSPPEETQYFGPGTRLLVL.

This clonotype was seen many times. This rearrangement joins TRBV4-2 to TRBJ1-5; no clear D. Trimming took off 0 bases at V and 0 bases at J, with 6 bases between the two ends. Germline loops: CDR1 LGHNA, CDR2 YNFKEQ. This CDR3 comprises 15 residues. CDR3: CASSQDGNSNQPQHF. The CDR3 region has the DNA TGTGCCAGCAGCCAAGATGGCAATAGCAATCAGCCCCAGCATTTT.

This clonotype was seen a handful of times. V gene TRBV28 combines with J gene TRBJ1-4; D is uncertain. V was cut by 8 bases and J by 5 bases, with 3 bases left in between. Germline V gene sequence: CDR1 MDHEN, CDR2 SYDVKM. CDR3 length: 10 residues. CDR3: CASQNEKLFF. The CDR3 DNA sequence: TGTGCCAGCCAAAATGAAAAACTGTTTTTT.

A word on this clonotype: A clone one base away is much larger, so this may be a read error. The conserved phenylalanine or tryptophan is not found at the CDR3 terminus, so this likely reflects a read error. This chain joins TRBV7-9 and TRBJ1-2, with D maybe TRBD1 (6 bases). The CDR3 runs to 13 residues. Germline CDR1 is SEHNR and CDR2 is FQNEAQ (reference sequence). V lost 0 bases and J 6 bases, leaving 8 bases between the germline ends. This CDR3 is CASSLAGADGYTS. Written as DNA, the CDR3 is TGTGCCAGCAGCTTAGCGGGGGCTGATGGCTACACCTCC.

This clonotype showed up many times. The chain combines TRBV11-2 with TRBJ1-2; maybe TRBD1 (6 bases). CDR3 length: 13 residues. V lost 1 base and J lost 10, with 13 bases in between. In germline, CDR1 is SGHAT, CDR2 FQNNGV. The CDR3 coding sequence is TGTGCCAGCAGCTTAGGGGACAAATGGGACTACACCTTC. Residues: CASSLGDKWDYTF.

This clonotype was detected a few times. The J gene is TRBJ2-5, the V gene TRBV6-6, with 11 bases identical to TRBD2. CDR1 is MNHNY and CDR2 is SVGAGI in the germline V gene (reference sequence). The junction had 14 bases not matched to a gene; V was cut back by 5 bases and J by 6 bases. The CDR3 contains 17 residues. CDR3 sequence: CASSGRSYSGGAQTQYF. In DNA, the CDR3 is TGTGCCAGCAGTGGACGCTCCTATAGCGGGGGGGCACAGACCCAGTACTTC.

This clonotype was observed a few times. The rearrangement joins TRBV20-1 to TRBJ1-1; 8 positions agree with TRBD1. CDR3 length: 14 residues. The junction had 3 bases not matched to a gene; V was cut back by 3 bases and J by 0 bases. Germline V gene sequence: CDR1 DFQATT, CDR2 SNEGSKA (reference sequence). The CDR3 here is CSARVQGVNTEAFF. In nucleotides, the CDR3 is TGCAGTGCTAGGGTACAGGGGGTGAACACTGAAGCTTTCTTT.

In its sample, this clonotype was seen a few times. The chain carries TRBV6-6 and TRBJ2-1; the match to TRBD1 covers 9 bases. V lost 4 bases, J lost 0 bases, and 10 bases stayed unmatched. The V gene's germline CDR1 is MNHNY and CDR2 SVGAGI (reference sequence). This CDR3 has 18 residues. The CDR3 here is CASSFSGQGILSYNEQFF. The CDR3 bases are TGTGCCAGCAGTTTCTCCGGACAGGGGATCCTCTCCTACAATGAGCAGTTCTTC.

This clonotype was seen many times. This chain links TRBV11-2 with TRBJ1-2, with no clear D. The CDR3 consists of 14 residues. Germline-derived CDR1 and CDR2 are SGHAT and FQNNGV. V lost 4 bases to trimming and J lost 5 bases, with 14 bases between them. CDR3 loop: CASSSASPTYGYTF. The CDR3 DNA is TGTGCCAGCAGCTCCGCCAGTCCTACTTATGGCTACACCTTC.

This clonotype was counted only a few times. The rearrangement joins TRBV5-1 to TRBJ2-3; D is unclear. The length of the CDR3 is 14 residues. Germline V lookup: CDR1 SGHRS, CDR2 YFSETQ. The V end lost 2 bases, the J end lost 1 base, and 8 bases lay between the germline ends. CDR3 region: CASSFSTRTDTQYF. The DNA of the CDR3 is TGCGCCAGCAGCTTCTCAACTCGCACAGATACGCAGTATTTT.

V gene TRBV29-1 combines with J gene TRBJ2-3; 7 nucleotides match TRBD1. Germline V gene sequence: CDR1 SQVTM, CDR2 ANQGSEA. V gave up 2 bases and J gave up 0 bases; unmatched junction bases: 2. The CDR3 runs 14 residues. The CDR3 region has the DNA TGCAGCGTTGAATTGGGACAGAGCACAGATACGCAGTATTTT. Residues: CSVELGQSTDTQYF.

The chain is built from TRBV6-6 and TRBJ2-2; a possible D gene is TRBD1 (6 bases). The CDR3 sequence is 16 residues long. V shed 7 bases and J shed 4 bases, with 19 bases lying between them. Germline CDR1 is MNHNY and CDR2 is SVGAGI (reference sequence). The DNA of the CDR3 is TGTGCCAGCACGCCCCCGGGACAAGGGGCCACCGGGGAGCTGTTTTTT. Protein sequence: CASTPPGQGATGELFF.

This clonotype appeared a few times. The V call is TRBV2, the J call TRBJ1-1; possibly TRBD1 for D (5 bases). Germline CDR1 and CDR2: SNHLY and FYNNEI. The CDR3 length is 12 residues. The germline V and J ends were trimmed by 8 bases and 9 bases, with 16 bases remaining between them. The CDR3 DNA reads TGTGCCAGCCGGGGCACTGACAGACAAGCTTTCTTT. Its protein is CASRGTDRQAFF.

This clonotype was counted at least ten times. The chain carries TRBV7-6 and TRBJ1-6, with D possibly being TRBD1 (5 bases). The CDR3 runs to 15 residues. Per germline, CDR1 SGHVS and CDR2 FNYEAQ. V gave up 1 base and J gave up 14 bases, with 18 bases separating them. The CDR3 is CASSLGQGTLRTLHF. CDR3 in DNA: TGTGCCAGCAGCTTAGGGCAGGGAACCCTAAGGACCCTCCACTTT. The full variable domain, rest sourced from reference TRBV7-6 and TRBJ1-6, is GAGVSQSPRYKVTKRGQDVALRCDPISGHVSLYWYRQALGQGPEFLTYFNYEAQQDKSGLPNDRFSAERPEGSISTLTIQRTEQRDSAMYRCASSLGQGTLRTLHFGNGTRLTVT.

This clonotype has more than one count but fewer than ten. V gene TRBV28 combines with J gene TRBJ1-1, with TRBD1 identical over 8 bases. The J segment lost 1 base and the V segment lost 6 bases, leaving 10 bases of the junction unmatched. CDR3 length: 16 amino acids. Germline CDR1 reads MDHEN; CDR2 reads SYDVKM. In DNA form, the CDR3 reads TGTGCCAGCAGGGCATCAGGGGGCGCCCCGAACACTGAAGCTTTCTTT. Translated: CASRASGGAPNTEAFF.

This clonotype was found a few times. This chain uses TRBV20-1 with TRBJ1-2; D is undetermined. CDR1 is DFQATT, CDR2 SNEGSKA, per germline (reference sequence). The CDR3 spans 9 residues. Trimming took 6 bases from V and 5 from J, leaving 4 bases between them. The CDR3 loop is CSALYGYTF. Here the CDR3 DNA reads TGCAGTGCCCTATATGGCTACACCTTC.

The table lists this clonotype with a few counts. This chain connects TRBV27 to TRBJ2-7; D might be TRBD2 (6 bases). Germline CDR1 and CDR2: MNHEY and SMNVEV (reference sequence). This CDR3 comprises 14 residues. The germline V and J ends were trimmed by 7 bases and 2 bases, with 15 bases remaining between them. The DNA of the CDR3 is TGTGCCAGCACCGGGGAGGACTCGCCCTACGAGCAGTACTTC. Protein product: CASTGEDSPYEQYF.

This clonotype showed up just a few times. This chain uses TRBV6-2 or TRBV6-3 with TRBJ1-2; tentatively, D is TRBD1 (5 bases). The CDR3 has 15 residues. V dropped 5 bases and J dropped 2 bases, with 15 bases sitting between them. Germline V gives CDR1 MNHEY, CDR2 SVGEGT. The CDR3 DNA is TGTGCCAGCAGTGCCCTGGGGCTGGTGAACTATGGCTACACCTTC. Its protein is CASSALGLVNYGYTF.

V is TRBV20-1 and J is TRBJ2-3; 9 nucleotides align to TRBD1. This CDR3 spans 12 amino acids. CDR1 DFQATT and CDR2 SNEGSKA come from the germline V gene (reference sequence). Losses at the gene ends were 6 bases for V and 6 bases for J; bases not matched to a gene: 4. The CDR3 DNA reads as TGCAGTGCCCGGACAGGGGCCGATACGCAGTATTTT. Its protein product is CSARTGADTQYF.

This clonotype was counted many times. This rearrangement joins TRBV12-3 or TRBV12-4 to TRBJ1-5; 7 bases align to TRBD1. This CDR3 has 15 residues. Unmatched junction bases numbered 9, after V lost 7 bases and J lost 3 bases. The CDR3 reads CASKIGTAHNQPQHF. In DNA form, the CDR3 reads TGTGCCAGCAAAATCGGGACAGCCCACAATCAGCCCCAGCATTTT.

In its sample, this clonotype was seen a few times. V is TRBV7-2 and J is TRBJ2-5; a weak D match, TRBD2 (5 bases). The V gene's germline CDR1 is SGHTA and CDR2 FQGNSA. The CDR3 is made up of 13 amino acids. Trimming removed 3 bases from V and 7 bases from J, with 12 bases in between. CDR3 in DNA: TGTGCCAGCAGCTTTCGAGACGAGGGGACCCAGTACTTC. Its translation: CASSFRDEGTQYF.

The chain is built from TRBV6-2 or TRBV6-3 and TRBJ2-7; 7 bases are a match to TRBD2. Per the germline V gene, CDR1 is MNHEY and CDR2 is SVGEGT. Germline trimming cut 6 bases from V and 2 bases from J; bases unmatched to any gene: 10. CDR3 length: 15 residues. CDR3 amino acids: CASSLGGGGTYEQYF. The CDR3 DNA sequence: TGTGCCAGCAGCCTCGGCGGGGGAGGTACCTACGAGCAGTACTTC.

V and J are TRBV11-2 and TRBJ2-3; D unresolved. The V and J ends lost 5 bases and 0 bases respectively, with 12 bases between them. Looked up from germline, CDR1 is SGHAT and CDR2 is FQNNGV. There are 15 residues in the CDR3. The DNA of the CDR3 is TGTGCCAGCAGCGGATGGCCGGGTAGCACAGATACGCAGTATTTT. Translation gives CASSGWPGSTDTQYF.

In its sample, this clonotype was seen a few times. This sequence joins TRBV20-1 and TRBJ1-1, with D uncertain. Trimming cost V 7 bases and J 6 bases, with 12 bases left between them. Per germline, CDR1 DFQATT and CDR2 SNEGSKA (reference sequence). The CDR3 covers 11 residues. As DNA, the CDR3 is TGCAGTGTCGCCGAGGAGCCTGAAGCTTTCTTT. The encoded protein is CSVAEEPEAFF.

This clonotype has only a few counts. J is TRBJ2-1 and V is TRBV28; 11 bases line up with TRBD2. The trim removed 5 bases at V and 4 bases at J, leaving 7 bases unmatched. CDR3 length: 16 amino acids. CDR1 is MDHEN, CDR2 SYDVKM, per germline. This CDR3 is CASSTTLAGGYNEQFF. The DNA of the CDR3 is TGTGCCAGCAGTACCACTCTAGCGGGGGGTTACAATGAGCAGTTCTTC.

Here the CDR3 DNA reads TGTGCCAGCAGCCACTTGGACCCAAATTCACCCCTCCACTTT. Translating it yields CASSHLDPNSPLHF. The V and J genes are TRBV7-9 and TRBJ1-6; D gene ambiguous. The germline V gene encodes CDR1 SEHNR and CDR2 FQNEAQ (reference sequence). V was pared by 5 bases and J by 7 bases, with 12 bases between. CDR3 length: 14 amino acids.